One sample yielded the 11 T cell receptor beta chains listed below, sequenced in a study of cytomegalovirus exposure and HLA in healthy donors. The study ran its PCR with 60 Vbeta and 13 Jbeta primers. Clones were read by immunoSEQ multiplex PCR, and TCRdb kept only the in-frame ones, dropping some. The table lists some 190,000 clones, roughly 90% of them singletons. Sequencing input: PBMCs. Every receptor here comes from a woman in her 30s in good health and CMV-seronegative.

The rearrangement links TRBV7-9 to TRBJ2-7; D is possibly TRBD2 (6 bases). Trimming removed 7 bases from V and 6 bases from J, with 16 bases in between. The length of the CDR3 is 13 residues. Germline CDR1 and CDR2: SEHNR and FQNEAQ (reference sequence). The DNA for the CDR3 is TGTGCCAGCACAGGGACTCTACGCCCCGAGCAGTACTTC. It specifies CASTGTLRPEQYF.

The V and J genes are TRBV6-1 and TRBJ2-7; D remains unclear. Between the trimmed V and J ends, which lost 7 bases and 3 bases, there was a span of 4 bases. This CDR3 has 10 residues. CDR1 is MNHNS, CDR2 SASEGT, per germline. The DNA of the CDR3 is TGTGCCAGCAACAGCTACGAGCAGTACTTC. It specifies CASNSYEQYF.

The chain recombines TRBV15 with TRBJ2-7; maybe TRBD1 (5 bases). The CDR3 runs 14 residues. Trimming cost V 0 bases and J 3 bases, with 9 bases left between them. CDR1 LNHNV and CDR2 YYDKDF come from the germline V gene (reference sequence). The CDR3 coding sequence is TGTGCCACCAGCAGAGATCAGGGTATCTACGAGCAGTACTTC. Encoded protein: CATSRDQGIYEQYF.

This sequence joins TRBV2 and TRBJ2-1; tentatively, D is TRBD1 (6 bases). This CDR3 is 13 amino acids long. Trimming left V 6 bases short and J 6 bases short, with 12 bases between. In germline, CDR1 is SNHLY, CDR2 FYNNEI. CDR3 DNA sequence: TGTGCCAGCAGGTGGACAGTACTCAATGAGCAGTTCTTC. Translated, it gives CASRWTVLNEQFF.

V usage is TRBV11-2 and J usage is TRBJ2-7; 10 positions match TRBD2. The CDR3 sequence is 18 residues long. The germline V gene encodes CDR1 SGHAT and CDR2 FQNNGV. V dropped 2 bases and J dropped 1; count of bases not matched to a gene: 11. In DNA, the CDR3 is TGTGCCAGCAGCTTAAATCTAATCCCGGGACTAGCGTCCTACGAGCAGTACTTC. As protein: CASSLNLIPGLASYEQYF. The complete variable domain, with remaining parts taken from reference TRBV11-2 and TRBJ2-7, reads EAGVAQSPRYKIIEKRQSVAFWCNPISGHATLYWYQQILGQGPKLLIQFQNNGVVDDSQLPKDRFSAERLKGVDSTLKIQPAKLEDSAVYLCASSLNLIPGLASYEQYFGPGTRLTVT.

J is TRBJ1-1 and V is TRBV19; D remains unclear. CDR3 size: 12 residues. The V and J ends lost 1 base and 11 bases respectively, with 11 bases between them. CDR1 is LNHDA and CDR2 is SQIVND in the germline V gene (reference sequence). CDR3 sequence: CASSIAFERAFF. CDR3 sequence (DNA): TGTGCCAGTAGTATAGCGTTCGAACGGGCTTTCTTT.

This clone has only a few counts. This chain joins TRBV9 and TRBJ2-3, with a tentative D call TRBD2 (5 bases). The CDR3 is made up of 16 amino acids. With 4 bases removed from V and 3 bases from J, the gap between germline ends came to 18 bases. Per the germline V gene, CDR1 is SGDLS and CDR2 is YYNGEE. The CDR3 reads CASSSDGVGATDTQYF. The CDR3 DNA is TGTGCCAGCAGCTCCGACGGGGTAGGTGCTACAGATACGCAGTATTTT.

The V call is TRBV28, the J call TRBJ1-1; TRBD1 is a possible D gene (6 bases). Germline lookup yields CDR1 MDHEN and CDR2 SYDVKM. The CDR3 is 18 amino acids. V was shortened by 7 bases and J by 4 bases, with 28 bases between the two germline ends. Here the CDR3 reads CASTSAGASGKSGTEAFF. CDR3 DNA sequence: TGTGCCAGCACCTCCGCGGGGGCTTCTGGGAAAAGTGGCACTGAAGCTTTCTTT.

The CDR3 coding sequence is TGTGCCACCAGCTTCAGGCCAAACACCGGGGAGCTGTTTTTT. It translates to CATSFRPNTGELFF. The chain uses TRBV15 and TRBJ2-2; D call uncertain. The CDR3 has 14 amino acids. V lost 5 bases to trimming and J lost 2 bases, with 9 bases between them. Germline V gene sequence: CDR1 LNHNV, CDR2 YYDKDF (reference sequence).

The chain couples TRBV2 to TRBJ1-5; D remains unclear. CDR1 SNHLY and CDR2 FYNNEI come from the germline V gene. Trimming removed 6 bases from V and 0 bases from J, with 9 bases in between. The CDR3 covers 14 residues. In DNA, the CDR3 is TGTGCCAGCAGAGACGGACTTAGCAATCAGCCCCAGCATTTT. Protein: CASRDGLSNQPQHF.

The chain uses TRBV5-6 and TRBJ2-1; 7 nucleotides align to TRBD2. The J segment lost 3 bases and the V segment lost 0 bases, leaving 6 bases of the junction unmatched. This CDR3 has 16 residues. Germline V lookup: CDR1 SGHDT, CDR2 YYEEEE. The CDR3 nucleotides read TGTGCCAGCAGCTTGGAGCGTGGGAGGGTCTACAATGAGCAGTTCTTC. It codes for CASSLERGRVYNEQFF. Full variable domain (outside the CDR3, taken from reference TRBV5-6 and TRBJ2-1): DAGVTQSPTHLIKTRGQQVTLRCSPKSGHDTVSWYQQALGQGPQFIFQYYEEEERQRGNFPDRFSGHQFPNYSSELNVNALLLGDSALYLCASSLERGRVYNEQFFGPGTRLTVL.